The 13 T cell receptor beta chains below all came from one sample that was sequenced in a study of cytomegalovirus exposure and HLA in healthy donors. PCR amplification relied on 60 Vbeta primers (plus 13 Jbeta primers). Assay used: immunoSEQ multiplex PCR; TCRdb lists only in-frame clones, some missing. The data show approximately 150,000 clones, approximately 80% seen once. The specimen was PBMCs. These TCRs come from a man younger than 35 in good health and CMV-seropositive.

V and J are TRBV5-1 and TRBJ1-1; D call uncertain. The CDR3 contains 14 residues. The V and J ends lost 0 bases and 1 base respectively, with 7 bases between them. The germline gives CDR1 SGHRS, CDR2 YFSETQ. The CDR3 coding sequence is TGCGCCAGCAGCTTGGAACTGAAGAACACTGAAGCTTTCTTT. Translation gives CASSLELKNTEAFF.

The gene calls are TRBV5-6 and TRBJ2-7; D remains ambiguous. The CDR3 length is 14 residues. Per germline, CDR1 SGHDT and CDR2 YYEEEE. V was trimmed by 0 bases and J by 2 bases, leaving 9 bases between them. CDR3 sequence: CASSLDWAAYEQYF. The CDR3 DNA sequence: TGTGCCAGCAGCTTGGATTGGGCAGCCTACGAGCAGTACTTC.

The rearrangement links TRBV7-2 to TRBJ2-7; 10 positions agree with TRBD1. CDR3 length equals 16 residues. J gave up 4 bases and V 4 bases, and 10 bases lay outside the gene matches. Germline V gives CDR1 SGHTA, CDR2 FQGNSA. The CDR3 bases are TGTGCCAGCAGCTGGCTGGACAGGGGGTACCTATACGAGCAGTACTTC. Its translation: CASSWLDRGYLYEQYF.

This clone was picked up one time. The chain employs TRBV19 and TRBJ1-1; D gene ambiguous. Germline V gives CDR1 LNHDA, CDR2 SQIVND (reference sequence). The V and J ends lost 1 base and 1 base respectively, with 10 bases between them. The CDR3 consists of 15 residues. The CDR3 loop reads CASSIARGRNTEAFF. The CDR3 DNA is TGTGCCAGTAGTATAGCGAGAGGAAGGAACACTGAAGCTTTCTTT.

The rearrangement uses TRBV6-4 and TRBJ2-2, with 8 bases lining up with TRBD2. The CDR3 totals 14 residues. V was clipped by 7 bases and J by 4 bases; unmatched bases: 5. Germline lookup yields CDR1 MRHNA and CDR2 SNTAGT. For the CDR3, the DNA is TGTGCCAGCACCCCGGGAGGGGGCACCGGGGAGCTGTTTTTT. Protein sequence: CASTPGGGTGELFF.

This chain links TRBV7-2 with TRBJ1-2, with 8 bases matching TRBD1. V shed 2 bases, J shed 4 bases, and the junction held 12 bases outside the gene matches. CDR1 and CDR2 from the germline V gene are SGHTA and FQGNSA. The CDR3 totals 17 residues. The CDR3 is CASSLFLGGTGVYGYTF. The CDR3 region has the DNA TGTGCCAGCAGCTTATTTCTGGGCGGGACAGGAGTCTATGGCTACACCTTC.

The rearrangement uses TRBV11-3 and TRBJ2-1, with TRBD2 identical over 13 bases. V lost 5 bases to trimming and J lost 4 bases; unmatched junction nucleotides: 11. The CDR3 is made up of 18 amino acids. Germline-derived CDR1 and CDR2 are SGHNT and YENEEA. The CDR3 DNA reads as TGTGCCAGCAGCCCAGGCTGGACTAGCGGGGGAAATTACAATGAGCAGTTCTTC. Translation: CASSPGWTSGGNYNEQFF. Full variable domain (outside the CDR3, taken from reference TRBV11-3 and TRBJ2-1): EAGVVQSPRYKIIEKKQPVAFWCNPISGHNTLYWYLQNLGQGPELLIRYENEEAVDDSQLPKDRFSAERLKGVDSTLKIQPAELGDSAVYLCASSPGWTSGGNYNEQFFGPGTRLTVL.

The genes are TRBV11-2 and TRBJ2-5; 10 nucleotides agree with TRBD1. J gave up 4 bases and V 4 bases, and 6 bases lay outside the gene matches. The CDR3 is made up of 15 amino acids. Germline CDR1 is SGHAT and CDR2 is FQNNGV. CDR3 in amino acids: CASSSWDRGGETQYF. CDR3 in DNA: TGTGCCAGCAGCTCCTGGGACAGGGGTGGAGAGACCCAGTACTTC.

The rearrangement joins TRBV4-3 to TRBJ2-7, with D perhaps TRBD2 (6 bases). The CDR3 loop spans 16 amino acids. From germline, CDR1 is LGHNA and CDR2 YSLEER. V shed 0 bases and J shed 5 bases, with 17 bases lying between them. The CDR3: CASSQEGLPGGNEQYF. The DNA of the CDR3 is TGCGCCAGCAGCCAAGAGGGCCTTCCCGGGGGAAACGAGCAGTACTTC.

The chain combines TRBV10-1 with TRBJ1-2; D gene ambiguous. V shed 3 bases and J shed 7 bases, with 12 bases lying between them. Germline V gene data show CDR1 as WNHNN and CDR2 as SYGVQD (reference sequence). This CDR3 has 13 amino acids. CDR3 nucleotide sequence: TGCGCCAGCAGTGAATTTGGAGGGTCTGGCTACACCTTC. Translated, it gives CASSEFGGSGYTF.

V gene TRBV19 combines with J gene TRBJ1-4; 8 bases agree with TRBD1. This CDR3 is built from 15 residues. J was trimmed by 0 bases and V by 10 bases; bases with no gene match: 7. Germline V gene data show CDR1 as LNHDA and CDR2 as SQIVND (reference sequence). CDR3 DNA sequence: TGTGCCACCCGGACAGGGACTGCAACTAATGAAAAACTGTTTTTT. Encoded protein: CATRTGTATNEKLFF.

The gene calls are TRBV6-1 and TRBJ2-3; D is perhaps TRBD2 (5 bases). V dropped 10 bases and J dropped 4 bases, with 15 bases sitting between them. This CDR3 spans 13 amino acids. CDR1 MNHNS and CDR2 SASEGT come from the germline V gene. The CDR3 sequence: CATRRLGADTQYF. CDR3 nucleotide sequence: TGTGCCACCCGAAGGCTCGGGGCAGATACGCAGTATTTT.

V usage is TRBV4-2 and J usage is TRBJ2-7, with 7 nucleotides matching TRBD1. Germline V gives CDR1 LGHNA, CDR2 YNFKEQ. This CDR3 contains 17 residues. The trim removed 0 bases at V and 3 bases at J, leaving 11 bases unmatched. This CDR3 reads CASSQELVLDRIYEQYF. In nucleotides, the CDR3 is TGTGCCAGCAGCCAAGAATTAGTACTGGACAGGATCTACGAGCAGTACTTC.